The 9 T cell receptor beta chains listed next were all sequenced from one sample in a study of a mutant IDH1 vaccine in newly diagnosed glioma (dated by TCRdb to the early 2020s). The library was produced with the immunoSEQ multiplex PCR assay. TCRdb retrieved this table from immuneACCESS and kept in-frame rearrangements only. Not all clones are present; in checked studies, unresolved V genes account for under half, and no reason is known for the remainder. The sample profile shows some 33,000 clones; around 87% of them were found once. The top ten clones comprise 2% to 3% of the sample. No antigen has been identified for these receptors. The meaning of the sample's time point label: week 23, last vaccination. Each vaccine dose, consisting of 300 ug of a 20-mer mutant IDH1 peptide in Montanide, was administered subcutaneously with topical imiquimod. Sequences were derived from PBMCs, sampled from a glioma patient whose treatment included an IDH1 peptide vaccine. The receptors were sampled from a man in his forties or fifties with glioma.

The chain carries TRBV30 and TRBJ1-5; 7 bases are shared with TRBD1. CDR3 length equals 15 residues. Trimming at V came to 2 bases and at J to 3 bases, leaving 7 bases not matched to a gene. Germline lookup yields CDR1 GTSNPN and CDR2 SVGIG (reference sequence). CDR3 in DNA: TGTGCCTGGAGTAGGGGGCCTTCACCCAATCAGCCCCAGCATTTT. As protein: CAWSRGPSPNQPQHF.

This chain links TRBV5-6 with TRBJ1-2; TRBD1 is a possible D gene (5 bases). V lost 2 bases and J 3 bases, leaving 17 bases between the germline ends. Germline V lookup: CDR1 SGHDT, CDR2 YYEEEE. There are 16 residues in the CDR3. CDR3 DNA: TGTGCCAGCAGCTTAGGACCTCCAGGGCTAGACTATGGCTACACCTTC. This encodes CASSLGPPGLDYGYTF. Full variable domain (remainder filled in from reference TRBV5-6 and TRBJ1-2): DAGVTQSPTHLIKTRGQQVTLRCSPKSGHDTVSWYQQALGQGPQFIFQYYEEEERQRGNFPDRFSGHQFPNYSSELNVNALLLGDSALYLCASSLGPPGLDYGYTFGSGTRLTVV.

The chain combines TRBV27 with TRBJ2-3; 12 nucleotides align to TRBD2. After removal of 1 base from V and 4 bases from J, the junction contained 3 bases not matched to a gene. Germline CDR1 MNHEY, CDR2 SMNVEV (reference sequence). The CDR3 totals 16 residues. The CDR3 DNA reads TGTGCCAGCAGTTTATGGGGACTAGCGGGCTCAGATACGCAGTATTTT. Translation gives CASSLWGLAGSDTQYF.

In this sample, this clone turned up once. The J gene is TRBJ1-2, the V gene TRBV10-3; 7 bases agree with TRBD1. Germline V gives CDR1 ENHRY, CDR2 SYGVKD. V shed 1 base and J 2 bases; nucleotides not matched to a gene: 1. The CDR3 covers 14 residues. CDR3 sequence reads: CAISELGQNYGYTF. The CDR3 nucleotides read TGTGCCATCAGTGAGTTGGGACAGAACTATGGCTACACCTTC.

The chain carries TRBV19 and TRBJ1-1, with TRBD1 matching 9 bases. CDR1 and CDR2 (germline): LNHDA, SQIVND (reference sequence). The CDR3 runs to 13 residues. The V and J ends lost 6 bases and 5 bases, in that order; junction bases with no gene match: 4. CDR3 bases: TGTGCCAGTAGCCTACAGGGGGCGACTGAAGCTTTCTTT. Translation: CASSLQGATEAFF.

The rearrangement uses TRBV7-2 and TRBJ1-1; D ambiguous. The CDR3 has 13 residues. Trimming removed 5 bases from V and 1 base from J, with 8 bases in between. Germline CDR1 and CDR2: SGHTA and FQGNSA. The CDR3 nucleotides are TGTGCCAGCAGCCCCGGGTGGAACACTGAAGCTTTCTTT. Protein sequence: CASSPGWNTEAFF.

The CDR3 nucleotides are TGCGCCAGCAGCTTGGCATTAGCGGGAGCAGACGAGCAGTACTTC. As protein: CASSLALAGADEQYF. This sequence joins TRBV5-1 and TRBJ2-7, with 9 bases lining up with TRBD2. CDR3 length: 15 residues. Germline V CDR1 and CDR2: SGHRS, YFSETQ. Trimming took 0 bases from V and 5 from J; bases not matched to a gene: 6.

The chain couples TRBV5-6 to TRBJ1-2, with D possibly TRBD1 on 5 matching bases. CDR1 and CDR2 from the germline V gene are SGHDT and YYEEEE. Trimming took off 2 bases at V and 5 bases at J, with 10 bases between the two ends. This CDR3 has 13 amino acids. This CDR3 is CASSFTGHYGYTF. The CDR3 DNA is TGTGCCAGCAGCTTTACAGGCCATTATGGCTACACCTTC.

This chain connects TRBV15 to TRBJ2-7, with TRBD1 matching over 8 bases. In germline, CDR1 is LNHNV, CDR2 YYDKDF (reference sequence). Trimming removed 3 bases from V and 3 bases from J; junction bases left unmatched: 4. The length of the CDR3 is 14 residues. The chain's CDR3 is CATSRDRDRYEQYF. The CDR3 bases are TGTGCCACCAGCAGGGACAGGGATCGCTACGAGCAGTACTTC.